The TCR beta chain under discussion was sequenced for a study of identical twins. Study results and caveats: Not following the same donors, the study drew its conclusions from cross-sectional statistical analysis. Abundant beta clonotypes from cord blood bore fewer insertions; memory repertoires lacked this pattern.

The V gene lost 5 bases and the J gene lost 4 bases, with 20 bases spanning the gap. This CDR3 is built from 16 residues. The germline gives CDR1 ENHRY, CDR2 SYGVKD. A template switching step contributed a universal primer site, while unique molecular identifiers were present in the cDNA. From the 5' RACE reads, TCRdb called clonotypes with MiXCR, one entry per CDR3 protein. The sample carries 1.5 million to 2 million distinct CDR3 sequences, about 32% recorded once. This clonotype was seen a few times. What it binds is not known. The chain recombines TRBV10-3 with TRBJ1-2, with D possibly being TRBD1 (6 bases). The TCR originated in a newborn girl in good health. Sequencing was done on a sample of cord blood. The CDR3 is CAISSIRQEEGYGYTF. The CDR3 bases are TGTGCCATCAGTTCCATCCGACAGGAGGAGGGCTATGGCTACACCTTC.